Following are 16 T cell receptor beta chains from one sample sequenced in a study of blood T cell repertoires in COVID-19. Assay: immunoSEQ multiplex PCR; the TCRdb copy retains only in-frame clones and omits some. The sample has roughly 250,000 clones, under 95% seen once. The sequenced sample was PBMCs or T cells enriched from blood (not recorded which). These receptors were taken from a woman younger than 30 who had recovered from COVID-19.

V is TRBV29-1 and J is TRBJ2-1, with TRBD1 matching 9 bases. CDR1 and CDR2 from the germline V gene are SQVTM and ANQGSEA. V lost 5 bases, J lost 4 bases, and 9 bases stayed unmatched. CDR3 length equals 15 residues. The CDR3 DNA sequence: TGCAGCGTTTCAGGTGGGACAGGGTCTTACAATGAGCAGTTCTTC. It yields the protein CSVSGGTGSYNEQFF.

The chain combines TRBV4-3 with TRBJ2-1; weak D call: TRBD2 (6 bases). V was cut by 3 bases and J by 0 bases, with 9 bases left in between. Germline lookup yields CDR1 LGHNA and CDR2 YSLEER. This CDR3 region has 15 residues. The CDR3 protein is CASSHGTGSYNEQFF. DNA for the CDR3: TGCGCCAGCAGCCACGGGACTGGCTCCTACAATGAGCAGTTCTTC.

The J gene is TRBJ1-3, the V gene TRBV6-1; 9 bases are shared with TRBD1. V was clipped by 2 bases and J by 5 bases; unmatched bases: 4. The CDR3 has 15 residues. CDR1 is MNHNS, CDR2 SASEGT, per germline. CDR3 bases: TGTGCCAGCAGTGAATCTGGGACAGGGAGAAACACCATATATTTT. Translated: CASSESGTGRNTIYF.

The chain recombines TRBV5-8 with TRBJ1-2; the D is unclear. Germline V gives CDR1 SGHTS, CDR2 YDEGEE. V lost 0 bases, J lost 2 bases, and 8 bases lay in between. This CDR3 is 14 amino acids long. DNA for the CDR3: TGTGCCAGCAGCTTGGGTCCAGGAAACTATGGCTACACCTTC. Translating it yields CASSLGPGNYGYTF. Together with reference TRBV5-8 and TRBJ1-2, the CDR3 gives the full variable domain: EAGVTQSPTHLIKTRGQQATLRCSPISGHTSVYWYQQALGLGLQFLLWYDEGEERNRGNFPPRFSGRQFPNYSSELNVNALELEDSALYLCASSLGPGNYGYTFGSGTRLTVV.

The CDR3 DNA is TGTGCCACCAGTGATCCGGGACAGGGAGTTGAGAGCTACACCTTC. Encoded protein: CATSDPGQGVESYTF. This sequence joins TRBV24-1 and TRBJ1-2; 9 nucleotides agree with TRBD1. Looked up from germline, CDR1 is KGHDR and CDR2 is SFDVKD. The CDR3 length is 15 residues. The junction had 10 bases not matched to a gene; V was cut back by 3 bases and J by 9 bases.

The V call is TRBV11-3, the J call TRBJ2-7; 14 nucleotides align to TRBD2. The V gene's germline CDR1 is SGHNT and CDR2 YENEEA. The V segment lost 5 bases and the J segment 4 bases; nucleotides outside the gene matches: 7. The length of the CDR3 is 16 residues. CDR3 in amino acids: CASSRLAGGLHYEQYF. Here the CDR3 DNA reads TGTGCCAGCAGCAGACTAGCGGGGGGGCTCCATTACGAGCAGTACTTC.

As DNA, the CDR3 is TGCGCCAGCAGCCAAGCCGGACAGGGGAATTCACCCCTCCACTTT. Translating gives CASSQAGQGNSPLHF. V is TRBV4-3 and J is TRBJ1-6; 9 bases fit TRBD1. CDR1 is LGHNA, CDR2 YSLEER, per germline. V shed 1 base and J 7 bases; nucleotides not matched to a gene: 2. CDR3 length: 15 amino acids.

The rearrangement uses TRBV6-1 and TRBJ2-2; 11 bases are shared with TRBD2. Germline CDR1 reads MNHNS; CDR2 reads SASEGT. The CDR3 has 18 residues. J lost 13 bases, V lost 2 bases, and 18 bases had no gene match. As DNA, the CDR3 is TGTGCCAGCAGTGAACTTAGCGGGAGGGGCATCCGCAGCCCAGGGCTGTTTTTT. It is translated as CASSELSGRGIRSPGLFF.

The chain recombines TRBV7-2 with TRBJ1-5; a weak D match, TRBD1 (5 bases). The germline V and J ends were trimmed by 5 bases and 7 bases, with 12 bases remaining between them. CDR3 length: 13 amino acids. The germline CDR1 and CDR2 sequences are SGHTA and FQGNSA. In DNA, the CDR3 is TGTGCCAGCAGCCCCGATCAGGGCCAGCCCCAGCATTTT. Its protein product is CASSPDQGQPQHF.

On this clone itself: The sample has other DNA sequences that encode this CDR3 too. This chain joins TRBV4-1 and TRBJ2-7; TRBD2 matches at 11 bases. V trimming: 1 base; J trimming: 1 base; junction bases outside the gene matches: 3. Germline V gene sequence: CDR1 MGHRA, CDR2 YSYEKL. This CDR3 region has 16 residues. The CDR3: CASSQGLAGGSYEQYF. DNA for the CDR3: TGCGCCAGCAGCCAAGGTCTAGCGGGAGGTTCCTACGAGCAGTACTTC.

The table lists this clone with a few counts. The chain employs TRBV28 and TRBJ1-5; 7 nucleotides line up with TRBD1. Germline CDR1 reads MDHEN; CDR2 reads SYDVKM. Trimming took 6 bases from V and 4 from J; bases not matched to a gene: 9. The CDR3 is 15 amino acids. The CDR3 protein is CASSLQGWGNQPQHF. In DNA, the CDR3 is TGTGCCAGCAGCCTACAGGGGTGGGGTAATCAGCCCCAGCATTTT. Full variable domain (rest looked up from reference TRBV28 and TRBJ1-5): DVKVTQSSRYLVKRTGEKVFLECVQDMDHENMFWYRQDPGLGLRLIYFSYDVKMKEKGDIPEGYSVSREKKERFSLILESASTNQTSMYLCASSLQGWGNQPQHFGDGTRLSIL.

The genes are TRBV11-3 and TRBJ2-5; TRBD2 is a possible D gene (5 bases). V was cut by 5 bases and J by 1 base, with 11 bases left in between. This CDR3 is built from 14 residues. Germline values: CDR1 SGHNT, CDR2 YENEEA. This CDR3 reads CASSPGRGQETQYF. For the CDR3, the DNA is TGTGCCAGCAGCCCCGGACGGGGCCAAGAGACCCAGTACTTC. Drawing the rest from reference TRBV11-3 and TRBJ2-5, the complete variable domain is EAGVVQSPRYKIIEKKQPVAFWCNPISGHNTLYWYLQNLGQGPELLIRYENEEAVDDSQLPKDRFSAERLKGVDSTLKIQPAELGDSAVYLCASSPGRGQETQYFGPGTRLLVL.

The chain recombines TRBV25-1 with TRBJ1-1, with D possibly TRBD1 on 5 matching bases. Germline V gene lookup returns CDR1 MGHDK and CDR2 SYGVNS. The CDR3 length is 13 residues. The V gene lost 4 bases and the J gene lost 1 base, with 7 bases spanning the gap. CDR3 in amino acids: CASSGGGNTEAFF. The CDR3 region has the DNA TGTGCCAGCAGTGGGGGCGGGAACACTGAAGCTTTCTTT.

The chain is built from TRBV9 and TRBJ2-3; 7 bases fit TRBD2. Germline values: CDR1 SGDLS, CDR2 YYNGEE. V lost 0 bases and J lost 2; bases outside the gene matches: 3. CDR3 size: 15 residues. The CDR3 DNA reads TGTGCCAGCAGCGTAGCTAGCGGCCTCACAGATACGCAGTATTTT. It is translated as CASSVASGLTDTQYF.

The chain has TRBV24-1 and TRBJ1-2, with D unclear. Deletions cut 5 bases from V and 0 bases from J, with 12 bases between. The germline CDR1 and CDR2 sequences are KGHDR and SFDVKD. CDR3 length: 15 residues. CDR3 loop: CATSGGALSNYGYTF. The CDR3 DNA follows: TGTGCCACCAGTGGCGGCGCGCTTTCTAACTATGGCTACACCTTC.

The J gene is TRBJ1-5, the V gene TRBV27; D gene unclear. V dropped 1 base and J dropped 0 bases, with 7 bases sitting between them. The V gene's germline CDR1 is MNHEY and CDR2 SMNVEV (reference sequence). CDR3 length: 15 residues. CDR3 in amino acids: CASSLFSYSNQPQHF. CDR3 nucleotides: TGTGCCAGCAGTTTATTCTCCTATAGCAATCAGCCCCAGCATTTT.